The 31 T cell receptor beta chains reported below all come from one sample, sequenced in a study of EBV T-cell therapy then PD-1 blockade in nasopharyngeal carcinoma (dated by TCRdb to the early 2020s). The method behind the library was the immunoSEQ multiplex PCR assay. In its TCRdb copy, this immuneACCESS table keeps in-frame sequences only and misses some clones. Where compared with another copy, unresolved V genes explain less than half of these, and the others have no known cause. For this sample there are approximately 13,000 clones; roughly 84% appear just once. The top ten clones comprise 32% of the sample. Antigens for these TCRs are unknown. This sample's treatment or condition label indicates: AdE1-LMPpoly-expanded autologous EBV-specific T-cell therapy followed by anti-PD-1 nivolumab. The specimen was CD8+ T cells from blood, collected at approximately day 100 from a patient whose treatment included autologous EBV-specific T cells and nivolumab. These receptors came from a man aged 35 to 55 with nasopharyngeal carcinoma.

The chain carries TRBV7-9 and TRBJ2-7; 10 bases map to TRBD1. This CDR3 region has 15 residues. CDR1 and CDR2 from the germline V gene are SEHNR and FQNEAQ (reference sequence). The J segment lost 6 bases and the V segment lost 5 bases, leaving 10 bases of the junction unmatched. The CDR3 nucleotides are TGTGCCAGCAGCGCGCGCCTTGGACAGGGGGGCGAGCAGTACTTC. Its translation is CASSARLGQGGEQYF.

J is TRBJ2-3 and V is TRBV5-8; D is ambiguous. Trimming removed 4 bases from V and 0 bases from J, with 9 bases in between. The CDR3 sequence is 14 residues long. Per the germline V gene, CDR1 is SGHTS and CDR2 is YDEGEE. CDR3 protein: CASSPAASTDTQYF. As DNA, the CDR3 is TGTGCCAGCAGCCCCGCGGCCAGCACAGATACGCAGTATTTT.

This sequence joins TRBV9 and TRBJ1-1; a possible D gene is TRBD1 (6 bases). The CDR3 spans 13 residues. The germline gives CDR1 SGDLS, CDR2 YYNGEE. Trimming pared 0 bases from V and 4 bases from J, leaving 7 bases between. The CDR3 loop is CASSVAGATEAFF. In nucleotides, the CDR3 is TGTGCCAGCAGCGTAGCGGGGGCCACTGAAGCTTTCTTT.

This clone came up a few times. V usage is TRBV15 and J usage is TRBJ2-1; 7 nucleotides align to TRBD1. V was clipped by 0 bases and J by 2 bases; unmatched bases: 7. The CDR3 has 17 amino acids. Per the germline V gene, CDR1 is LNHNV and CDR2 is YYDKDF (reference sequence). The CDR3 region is CATSRDRLQGAYNEQFF. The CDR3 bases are TGTGCCACCAGCAGAGATAGGCTGCAGGGGGCCTACAATGAGCAGTTCTTC. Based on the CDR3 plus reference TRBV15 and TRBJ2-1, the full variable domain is DAMVIQNPRYQVTQFGKPVTLSCSQTLNHNVMYWYQQKSSQAPKLLFHYYDKDFNNEADTPDNFQSRRPNTSFCFLDIRSPGLGDTAMYLCATSRDRLQGAYNEQFFGPGTRLTVL.

CDR3 residues: CASSLLGQGANPYGYTF. CDR3 DNA sequence: TGTGCCAGCAGTTTGCTCGGACAGGGGGCTAATCCATATGGCTACACCTTC. The J gene is TRBJ1-2, the V gene TRBV27; TRBD1 matches at 11 bases. The CDR3 covers 17 residues. Trimming cost V 3 bases and J 5 bases; bases outside gene matches: 11. Germline loops: CDR1 MNHEY, CDR2 SMNVEV (reference sequence).

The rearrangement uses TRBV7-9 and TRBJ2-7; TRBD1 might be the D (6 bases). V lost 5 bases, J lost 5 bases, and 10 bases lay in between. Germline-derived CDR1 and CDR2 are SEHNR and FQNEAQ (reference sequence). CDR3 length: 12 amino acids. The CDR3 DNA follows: TGTGCCAGCAGCACCGACAGGAACGAGCAGTACTTC. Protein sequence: CASSTDRNEQYF.

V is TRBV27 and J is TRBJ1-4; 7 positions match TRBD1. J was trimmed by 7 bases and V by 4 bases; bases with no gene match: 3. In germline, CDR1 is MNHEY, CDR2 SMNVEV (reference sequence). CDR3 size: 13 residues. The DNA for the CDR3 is TGTGCCAGCAGTTCAGGGGGTTCTGAAAAACTGTTTTTT. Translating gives CASSSGGSEKLFF.

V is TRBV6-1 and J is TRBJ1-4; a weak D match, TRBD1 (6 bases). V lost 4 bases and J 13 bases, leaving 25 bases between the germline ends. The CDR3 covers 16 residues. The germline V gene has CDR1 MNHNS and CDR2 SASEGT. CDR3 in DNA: TGTGCCAGCAGTGCAATCCCGGGACAAGGAATGGTTAGACTGTTTTTT. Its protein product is CASSAIPGQGMVRLFF.

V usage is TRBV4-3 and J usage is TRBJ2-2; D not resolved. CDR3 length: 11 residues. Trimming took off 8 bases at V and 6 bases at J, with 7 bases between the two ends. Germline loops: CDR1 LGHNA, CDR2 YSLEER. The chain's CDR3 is CASRYAGELFF. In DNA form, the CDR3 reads TGCGCCAGCCGGTACGCCGGGGAGCTGTTTTTT.

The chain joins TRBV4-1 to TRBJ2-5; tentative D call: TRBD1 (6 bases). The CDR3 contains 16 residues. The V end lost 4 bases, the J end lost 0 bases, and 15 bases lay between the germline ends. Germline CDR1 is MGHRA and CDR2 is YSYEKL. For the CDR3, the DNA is TGCGCCAGCAGCCTCAGGGGTGAATTGTACCAAGAGACCCAGTACTTC. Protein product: CASSLRGELYQETQYF.

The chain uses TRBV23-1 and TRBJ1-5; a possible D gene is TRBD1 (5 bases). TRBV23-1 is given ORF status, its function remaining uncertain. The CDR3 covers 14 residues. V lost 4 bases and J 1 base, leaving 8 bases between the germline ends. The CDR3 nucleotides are TGCGCCAGCAGTCCCCGGGACAGCAATCAGCCCCAGCATTTT. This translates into CASSPRDSNQPQHF.

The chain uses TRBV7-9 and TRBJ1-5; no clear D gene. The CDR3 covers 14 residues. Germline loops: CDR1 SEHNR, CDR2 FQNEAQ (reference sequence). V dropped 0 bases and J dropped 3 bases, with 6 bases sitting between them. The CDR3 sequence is CASSLAGFNQPQHF. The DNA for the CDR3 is TGTGCCAGCAGCTTAGCCGGATTCAATCAGCCCCAGCATTTT. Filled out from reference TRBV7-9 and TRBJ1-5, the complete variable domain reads DTGVSQNPRHKITKRGQNVTFRCDPISEHNRLYWYRQTLGQGPEFLTYFQNEAQLEKSRLLSDRFSAERPKGSFSTLEIQRTEQGDSAMYLCASSLAGFNQPQHFGDGTRLSIL.

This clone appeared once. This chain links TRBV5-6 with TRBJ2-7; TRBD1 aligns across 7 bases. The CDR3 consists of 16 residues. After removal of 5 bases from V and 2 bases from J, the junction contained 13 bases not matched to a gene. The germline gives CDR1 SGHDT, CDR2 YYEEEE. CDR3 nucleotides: TGTGCCAGCAGGGAGACGAGGGGGCTTGTTACCTACGAGCAGTACTTC. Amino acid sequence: CASRETRGLVTYEQYF.

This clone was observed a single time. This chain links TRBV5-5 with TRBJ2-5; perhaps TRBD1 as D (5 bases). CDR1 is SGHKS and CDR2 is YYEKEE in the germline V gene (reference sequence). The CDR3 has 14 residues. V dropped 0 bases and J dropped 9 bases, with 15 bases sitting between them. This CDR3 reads CASSLASGQVAQYF. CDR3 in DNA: TGTGCCAGCAGCTTGGCCTCAGGGCAAGTGGCCCAGTACTTC.

In DNA, the CDR3 is TGTGCCAGCAGGGTCGGGAACACTGAAGCTTTCTTT. It yields the protein CASRVGNTEAFF. The rearrangement links TRBV27 to TRBJ1-1; the D is unclear. Trimming left V 6 bases short and J 1 base short, with 6 bases between. The CDR3 loop spans 12 amino acids. Germline values: CDR1 MNHEY, CDR2 SMNVEV (reference sequence).

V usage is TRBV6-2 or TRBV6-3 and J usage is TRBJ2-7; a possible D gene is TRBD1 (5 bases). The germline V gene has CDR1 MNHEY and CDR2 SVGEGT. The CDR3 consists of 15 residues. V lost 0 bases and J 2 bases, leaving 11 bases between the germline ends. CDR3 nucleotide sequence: TGTGCCAGCAGTTACTCCAGGTCCAGGGCCTACGAGCAGTACTTC. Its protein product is CASSYSRSRAYEQYF.

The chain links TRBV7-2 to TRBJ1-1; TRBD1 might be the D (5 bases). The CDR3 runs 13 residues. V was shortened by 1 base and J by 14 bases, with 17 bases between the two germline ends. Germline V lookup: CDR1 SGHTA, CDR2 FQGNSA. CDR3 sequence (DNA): TGTGCCAGCAGCTTAGATTATGGGACGGTGGGCTTCTTT. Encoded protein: CASSLDYGTVGFF.

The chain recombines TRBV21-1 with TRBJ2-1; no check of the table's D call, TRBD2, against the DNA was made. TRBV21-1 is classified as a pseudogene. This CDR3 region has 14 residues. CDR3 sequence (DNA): TGTGCCAGGGGGAGTAGAGCCCCCTACAATGAGCAGTTCTTC. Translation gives CARGSRAPYNEQFF.

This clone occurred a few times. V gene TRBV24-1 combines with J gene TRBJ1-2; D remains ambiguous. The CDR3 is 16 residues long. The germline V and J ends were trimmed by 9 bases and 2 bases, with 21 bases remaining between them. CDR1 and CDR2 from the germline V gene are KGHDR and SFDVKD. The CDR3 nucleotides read TGTGCCACCTCCTCCGGAAGGCAGGAATACAACTATGGCTACACCTTC. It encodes CATSSGRQEYNYGYTF.

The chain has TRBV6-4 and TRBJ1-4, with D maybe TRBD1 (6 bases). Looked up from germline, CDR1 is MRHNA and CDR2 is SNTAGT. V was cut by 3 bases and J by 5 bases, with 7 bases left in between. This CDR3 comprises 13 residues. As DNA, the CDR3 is TGTGCCAGCAGTGAGACAGGAAATGAAAAACTGTTTTTT. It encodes CASSETGNEKLFF.

The CDR3 sequence: CSVPRRPYGYTF. The CDR3 bases are TGCAGCGTCCCTAGAAGGCCCTATGGCTACACCTTC. The rearrangement links TRBV29-1 to TRBJ1-2; no definite D call. The V end lost 6 bases, the J end lost 4 bases, and 12 bases lay between the germline ends. CDR1 and CDR2 (germline): SQVTM, ANQGSEA. The CDR3 consists of 12 residues.

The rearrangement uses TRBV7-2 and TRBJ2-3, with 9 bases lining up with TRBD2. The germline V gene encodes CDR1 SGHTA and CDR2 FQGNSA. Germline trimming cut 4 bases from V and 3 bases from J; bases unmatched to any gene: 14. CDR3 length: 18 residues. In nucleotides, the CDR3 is TGTGCCAGCAGCTCCCGATATCTAGAGCGGGGGGTAACAGATACGCAGTATTTT. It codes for CASSSRYLERGVTDTQYF.

The CDR3 spells CASSARPPREETQYF. DNA of the CDR3: TGTGCCAGCAGTGCCCGCCCCCCTAGGGAAGAGACCCAGTACTTC. This chain connects TRBV28 to TRBJ2-5; D ambiguous. The CDR3 is made up of 15 amino acids. V lost 5 bases and J lost 3, with 16 bases in between. CDR1 MDHEN and CDR2 SYDVKM come from the germline V gene.

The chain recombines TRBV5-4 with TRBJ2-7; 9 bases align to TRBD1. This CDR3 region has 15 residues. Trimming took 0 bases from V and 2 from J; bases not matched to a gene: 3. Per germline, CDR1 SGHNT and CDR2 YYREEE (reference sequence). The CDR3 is CASSLGGQGTYEQYF. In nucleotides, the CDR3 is TGTGCCAGCAGCTTGGGGGGACAGGGCACCTACGAGCAGTACTTC.

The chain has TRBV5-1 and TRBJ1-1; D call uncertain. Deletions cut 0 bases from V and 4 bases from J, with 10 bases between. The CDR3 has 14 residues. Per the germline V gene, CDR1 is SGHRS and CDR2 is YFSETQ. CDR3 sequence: CASSLVGRVTEAFF. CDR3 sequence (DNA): TGCGCCAGCAGCTTGGTAGGTAGGGTCACTGAAGCTTTCTTT.

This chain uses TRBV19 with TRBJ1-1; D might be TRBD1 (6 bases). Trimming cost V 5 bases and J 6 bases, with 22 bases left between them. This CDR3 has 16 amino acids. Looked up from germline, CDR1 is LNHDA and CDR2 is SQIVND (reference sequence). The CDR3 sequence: CASSVRSTGIASEAFF. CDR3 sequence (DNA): TGTGCCAGTAGTGTAAGATCGACAGGAATTGCGTCTGAAGCTTTCTTT.

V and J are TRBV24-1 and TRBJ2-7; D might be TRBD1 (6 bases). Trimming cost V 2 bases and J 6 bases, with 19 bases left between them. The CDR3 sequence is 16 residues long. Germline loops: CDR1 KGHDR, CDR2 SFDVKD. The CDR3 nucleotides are TGTGCCACCAGTGATTCTACGAGGACAGTAGAAGGCGAGCAGTACTTC. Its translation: CATSDSTRTVEGEQYF.

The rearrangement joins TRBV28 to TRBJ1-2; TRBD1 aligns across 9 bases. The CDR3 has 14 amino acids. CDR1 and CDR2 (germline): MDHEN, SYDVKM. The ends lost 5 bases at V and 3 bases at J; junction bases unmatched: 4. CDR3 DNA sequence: TGTGCCAGCAGTCCAGGGACAGGGTACTATGGCTACACCTTC. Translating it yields CASSPGTGYYGYTF.

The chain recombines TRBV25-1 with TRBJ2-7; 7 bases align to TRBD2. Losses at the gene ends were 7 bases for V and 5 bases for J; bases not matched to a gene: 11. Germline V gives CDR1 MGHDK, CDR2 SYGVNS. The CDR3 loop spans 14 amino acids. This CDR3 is CASMGGDAYHEQYF. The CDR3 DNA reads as TGTGCCAGCATGGGGGGGGACGCCTACCACGAGCAGTACTTC.

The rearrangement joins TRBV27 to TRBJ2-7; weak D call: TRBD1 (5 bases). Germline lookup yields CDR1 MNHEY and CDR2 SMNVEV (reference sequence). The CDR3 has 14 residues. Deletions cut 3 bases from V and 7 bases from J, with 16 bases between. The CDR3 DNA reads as TGTGCCAGCAGTTTTAACCCAGGGTCCCAAGAGCAGTACTTC. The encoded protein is CASSFNPGSQEQYF.

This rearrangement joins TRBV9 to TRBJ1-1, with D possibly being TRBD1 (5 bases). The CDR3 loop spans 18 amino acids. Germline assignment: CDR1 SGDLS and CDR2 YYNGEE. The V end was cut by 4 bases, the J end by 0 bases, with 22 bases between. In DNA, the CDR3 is TGTGCCAGCAGCCCCAGGGACCGATCTTGGGGTATGAACACTGAAGCTTTCTTT. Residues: CASSPRDRSWGMNTEAFF.